Sequencing of this T cell receptor beta chain was carried out in a study of T cells in Graves' hyperthyroidism and ophthalmopathy. This clonotype was detected ten times or more. Amplification of TCR beta CDR3 regions used RNA as the template. The study used the HTBI primer set for a first-round RT-PCR of the TCR CDR3. One entry per CDR3 protein, called by TCRdb with MiXCR from the multiplex PCR reads. The top ten clones hold almost 8% of a sample with around 300,000 distinct CDR3 sequences, 10% to 15% of them seen once. The CDR3 extends over 12 amino acids. CDR1 and CDR2 (germline): SGHDT, YYEEEE. V gave up 7 bases and J gave up 5 bases, with 11 bases separating them.

The material sequenced was blood. This TCR was sampled from a woman aged 25 to 39 with Graves' hyperthyroidism that later progressed to Graves' ophthalmopathy. The rearrangement joins TRBV5-6 to TRBJ2-3; no definite D call. This chain's CDR3 is CASQVGIDTQYF. The CDR3, as DNA: TGTGCCAGCCAGGTAGGGATAGATACGCAGTATTTT.